The 32 T cell receptor beta chains below all came from one sample that was sequenced in a study of T cell changes during pregnancy in multiple sclerosis. Sequencing was performed with immunoSEQ multiplex PCR; in TCRdb, only in-frame clones are kept and a portion is missing. The sample records about 51,000 clones, almost 95% being singletons. The sample in question was CD4+ T cells from peripheral blood mononuclear cells, obtained in the third trimester of pregnancy. The receptor set was obtained from a female donor with multiple sclerosis, enrolled in a pregnancy study.

This clone has just a few counts. The chain employs TRBV14 and TRBJ2-7; tentative D call: TRBD1 (5 bases). CDR1 SGHDN and CDR2 FVKESK come from the germline V gene. This CDR3 comprises 14 residues. Trimming cost V 4 bases and J 2 bases, with 12 bases left between them. CDR3 sequence (DNA): TGTGCCAGCAGCCCGGACATTCCCGCCTACGAGCAGTACTTC. Residues: CASSPDIPAYEQYF.

The DNA of the CDR3 is TGTGCCAGCTCACGGGACATACCCTCCACCGGGGAGCTGTTTTTT. Protein sequence: CASSRDIPSTGELFF. V and J are TRBV18 and TRBJ2-2, with a weak D call TRBD1 (6 bases). Germline lookup yields CDR1 KGHSH and CDR2 LQKENI. V gave up 4 bases and J gave up 4 bases, with 13 bases separating them. The CDR3 is made up of 15 amino acids.

This rearrangement joins TRBV9 to TRBJ1-5; D is undetermined. The CDR3 spans 14 residues. Per the germline V gene, CDR1 is SGDLS and CDR2 is YYNGEE. V lost 3 bases, J lost 1 base, and 8 bases lay in between. The CDR3 nucleotides are TGTGCCAGCAGCGGAACAGCCAGCAATCAGCCCCAGCATTTT. It translates to CASSGTASNQPQHF.

The chain links TRBV25-1 to TRBJ2-3, with 9 positions matching TRBD1. The CDR3 covers 15 residues. Germline CDR1 is MGHDK and CDR2 is SYGVNS. Trimming cost V 3 bases and J 3 bases; bases outside gene matches: 4. The CDR3 protein is CASSDLDRGTDTQYF. CDR3 DNA sequence: TGTGCCAGCAGTGATCTGGACAGGGGAACAGATACGCAGTATTTT.

The CDR3 loop is CASSGRTSGGYEQYF. The CDR3 DNA follows: TGTGCCAGCAGTGGGCGGACTAGCGGGGGCTACGAGCAGTACTTC. This chain joins TRBV6-1 and TRBJ2-7; the match to TRBD2 covers 13 bases. The CDR3 contains 15 residues. Germline CDR1 is MNHNS and CDR2 is SASEGT. With 4 bases clipped from V and 3 bases from J, the junction kept 3 bases outside the gene matches.

J is TRBJ2-7 and V is TRBV5-1, with 7 bases lining up with TRBD2. Germline trimming cut 0 bases from V and 5 bases from J; bases unmatched to any gene: 5. The germline gives CDR1 SGHRS, CDR2 YFSETQ. The CDR3 is 14 residues long. The chain's CDR3 is CASSLGRSGNEQYF. The CDR3, as DNA: TGCGCCAGCAGCTTGGGCCGAAGCGGGAACGAGCAGTACTTC.

The chain joins TRBV27 to TRBJ2-7, with a possible D match to TRBD2 (6 bases). Germline CDR1 reads MNHEY; CDR2 reads SMNVEV (reference sequence). The CDR3 extends over 13 amino acids. With 8 bases removed from V and 5 bases from J, the gap between germline ends came to 16 bases. CDR3 protein: CASRRGPYNEQYF. CDR3 DNA: TGTGCCAGCCGGCGGGGTCCGTACAACGAGCAGTACTTC.

The chain is built from TRBV15 and TRBJ2-3, with 7 positions matching TRBD1. Germline V lookup: CDR1 LNHNV, CDR2 YYDKDF (reference sequence). This CDR3 has 13 amino acids. V gave up 1 base and J gave up 9 bases; unmatched junction bases: 4. CDR3 region: CATSRGGQATQYF. Here the CDR3 DNA reads TGTGCCACCAGCAGAGGAGGACAGGCCACGCAGTATTTT.

V is TRBV19 and J is TRBJ2-1; 11 bases line up with TRBD2. Per the germline V gene, CDR1 is LNHDA and CDR2 is SQIVND (reference sequence). The V gene end was trimmed by 6 bases and the J gene end by 7 bases; junction bases not matched to a gene: 5. This CDR3 is built from 14 residues. The chain's CDR3 is CASRTSGSNNEQFF. In DNA, the CDR3 is TGTGCCAGTAGAACTAGCGGGAGTAATAATGAGCAGTTCTTC.

The chain links TRBV28 to TRBJ2-7, with D possibly matching TRBD1 (7 bases). V was clipped by 2 bases and J by 3 bases, with 17 bases between them. Germline CDR1 is MDHEN and CDR2 is SYDVKM. CDR3 length: 16 residues. For the CDR3, the DNA is TGTGCCAGCAGTTTAGGAGGGGCAGGGGGAATCTACGAGCAGTACTTC. This sequence encodes CASSLGGAGGIYEQYF.

The chain combines TRBV19 with TRBJ2-7, with 10 nucleotides matching TRBD1. The CDR3 has 15 amino acids. Looked up from germline, CDR1 is LNHDA and CDR2 is SQIVND (reference sequence). Trimming took 3 bases from V and 7 from J; bases not matched to a gene: 9. CDR3 DNA: TGTGCCAGTAGTATTGGGGGGACAGGGGCTGAAGAGCAGTACTTC. It yields the protein CASSIGGTGAEEQYF.

The chain has TRBV18 and TRBJ2-3, with D perhaps TRBD2 (6 bases). Per germline, CDR1 KGHSH and CDR2 LQKENI. Trimming shortened V by 3 bases and J by 0 bases, and 16 bases separated the two germline ends. The CDR3 runs 17 residues. The CDR3 nucleotides are TGTGCCAGCTCACCTGCGGGGATCGGAACTAGCACAGATACGCAGTATTTT. The encoded protein is CASSPAGIGTSTDTQYF. Supplemented by reference TRBV18 and TRBJ2-3, the full variable domain reads NAGVMQNPRHLVRRRGQEARLRCSPMKGHSHVYWYRQLPEEGLKFMVYLQKENIIDESGMPKERFSAEFPKEGPSILRIQQVVRGDSAAYFCASSPAGIGTSTDTQYFGPGTRLTVL.

The chain carries TRBV28 and TRBJ1-2; the match to TRBD1 covers 8 bases. The CDR3 totals 14 residues. Germline-derived CDR1 and CDR2 are MDHEN and SYDVKM. V shed 5 bases, J shed 6 bases, and the junction held 8 bases outside the gene matches. CDR3 nucleotide sequence: TGTGCCAGCAGTACCGGACAGGGTTGGCATGGCTACACCTTC. This encodes CASSTGQGWHGYTF.

This CDR3 reads CASSQLRSGELFF. CDR3 DNA sequence: TGTGCCAGCAGCCAACTGCGGTCCGGGGAGCTGTTTTTT. V is TRBV4-2 and J is TRBJ2-2; D uncertain. Germline-derived CDR1 and CDR2 are LGHNA and YNFKEQ. CDR3 length equals 13 residues. V dropped 2 bases and J dropped 6 bases, with 7 bases sitting between them.

The chain has TRBV6-5 and TRBJ2-3, with TRBD1 identical over 7 bases. The V gene's germline CDR1 is MNHEY and CDR2 SVGAGI. The CDR3 covers 14 residues. The trim removed 5 bases at V and 2 bases at J, leaving 4 bases unmatched. The CDR3 nucleotides are TGTGCCAGCAGTCGGGACAGAGCCACAGATACGCAGTATTTT. Its protein is CASSRDRATDTQYF.

V usage is TRBV27 and J usage is TRBJ2-7, with TRBD2 identical over 7 bases. This CDR3 comprises 14 residues. The J segment lost 2 bases and the V segment lost 5 bases, leaving 6 bases of the junction unmatched. Germline values: CDR1 MNHEY, CDR2 SMNVEV (reference sequence). Here the CDR3 DNA reads TGTGCCAGCAGTCTGGACGGGGGGACCTACGAGCAGTACTTC. Translation gives CASSLDGGTYEQYF.

This clone is a singleton in its sample. In DNA form, the CDR3 reads TGTGCCAGCAGGACTAGCGGCACAGATACGCAGTATTTT. The encoded protein is CASRTSGTDTQYF. The chain recombines TRBV2 with TRBJ2-3; 8 bases fit TRBD2. The CDR3 length is 13 residues. The J segment lost 1 base and the V segment lost 6 bases, leaving 0 bases of the junction unmatched. The germline gives CDR1 SNHLY, CDR2 FYNNEI.

Only one count was recorded for this clone. The chain carries TRBV7-9 and TRBJ2-7, with unresolved D. Trimming removed 1 base at V and 7 bases at J, with 8 bases between. CDR3 length: 12 residues. Per germline, CDR1 SEHNR and CDR2 FQNEAQ (reference sequence). The CDR3 sequence: CASSLGAQEQYF. The CDR3 DNA is TGTGCCAGCAGCTTAGGGGCTCAGGAGCAGTACTTC.

The rearrangement uses TRBV6-5 and TRBJ2-7; maybe TRBD1 (5 bases). The germline CDR1 and CDR2 sequences are MNHEY and SVGAGI. V shed 7 bases and J shed 5 bases, with 15 bases lying between them. This CDR3 comprises 13 residues. CDR3 sequence reads: CASKKQGTHEQYF. CDR3 coding DNA: TGTGCCAGCAAGAAGCAGGGAACCCACGAGCAGTACTTC.

The chain links TRBV29-1 to TRBJ2-7, with 7 bases aligning to TRBD1. The CDR3 has 12 residues. Germline V gene data show CDR1 as SQVTM and CDR2 as ANQGSEA. V was clipped by 7 bases and J by 3 bases; unmatched bases: 6. The CDR3 DNA sequence: TGCAGCGCCCGGGACAGCGTCTACGAGCAGTACTTC. It encodes CSARDSVYEQYF.

The chain is built from TRBV28 and TRBJ2-7, with D maybe TRBD2 (5 bases). Germline lookup yields CDR1 MDHEN and CDR2 SYDVKM. V dropped 3 bases and J dropped 6 bases, with 12 bases sitting between them. The CDR3 spans 13 residues. The CDR3 loop is CASSLVEVGEQYF. CDR3 nucleotide sequence: TGTGCCAGCAGTTTGGTGGAGGTAGGCGAGCAGTACTTC.

The J gene is TRBJ2-5, the V gene TRBV6-5, with TRBD2 matching 7 bases. The J call is in doubt because the DNA end fits TRBJ2-7 better. From germline, CDR1 is MNHEY and CDR2 SVGAGI. The CDR3 covers 16 residues. The CDR3 bases are TGTGCCAGCAGTTACCGTAACCCAGGACTAGGGTACGAGCAGTACTTC. It yields the protein CASSYRNPGLGYEQYF.

The V gene is TRBV9, the J gene TRBJ2-3; 8 bases are a match to TRBD1. Per germline, CDR1 SGDLS and CDR2 YYNGEE. V shed 3 bases and J 2 bases; nucleotides not matched to a gene: 5. The CDR3 is made up of 15 amino acids. The CDR3 region has the DNA TGTGCCAGCAGCGACGGACAGGGCCCCACAGATACGCAGTATTTT. Translation: CASSDGQGPTDTQYF.

The chain couples TRBV19 to TRBJ2-1; TRBD2 aligns across 14 bases. Germline lookup yields CDR1 LNHDA and CDR2 SQIVND (reference sequence). There are 14 residues in the CDR3. V trimming: 8 bases; J trimming: 7 bases; junction bases outside the gene matches: 4. CDR3 residues: CASGGLAGVNEQFF. The CDR3 DNA reads as TGTGCCAGTGGGGGACTAGCGGGAGTGAATGAGCAGTTCTTC.

This clone was recorded only once. The chain has TRBV7-9 and TRBJ2-3, with 12 nucleotides matching TRBD2. V dropped 1 base and J dropped 1; count of bases not matched to a gene: 3. Germline-derived CDR1 and CDR2 are SEHNR and FQNEAQ (reference sequence). The CDR3 loop spans 17 amino acids. The CDR3 is CASSLGRLAGGTDTQYF. In nucleotides, the CDR3 is TGTGCCAGCAGCTTAGGTCGACTAGCGGGGGGCACAGATACGCAGTATTTT.

DNA of the CDR3: TGTGCCAGCCGGGGAGAGCAGTTCTTC. Its protein product is CASRGEQFF. The rearrangement joins TRBV28 to TRBJ2-1; a weak D match, TRBD2 (5 bases). Germline lookup yields CDR1 MDHEN and CDR2 SYDVKM. CDR3 size: 9 residues. The V end lost 8 bases, the J end lost 10 bases, and 6 bases lay between the germline ends. The full variable domain, in which reference TRBV28 and TRBJ2-1 provide the parts outside the CDR3, is DVKVTQSSRYLVKRTGEKVFLECVQDMDHENMFWYRQDPGLGLRLIYFSYDVKMKEKGDIPEGYSVSREKKERFSLILESASTNQTSMYLCASRGEQFFGPGTRLTVL.

The chain has TRBV19 and TRBJ1-5; unclear D gene. V lost 7 bases and J 4 bases, leaving 8 bases between the germline ends. CDR1 LNHDA and CDR2 SQIVND come from the germline V gene (reference sequence). The CDR3 runs to 12 residues. Here the CDR3 reads CASTALNQPQHF. CDR3 nucleotides: TGTGCCAGTACCGCGCTGAATCAGCCCCAGCATTTT.

The CDR3 region is CASSLFRTERSYEQYF. DNA for the CDR3: TGTGCCAGCAGTTTATTTAGGACAGAAAGATCCTACGAGCAGTACTTC. The V call is TRBV27, the J call TRBJ2-7; tentatively, D is TRBD1 (6 bases). From germline, CDR1 is MNHEY and CDR2 SMNVEV (reference sequence). V lost 1 base, J lost 1 base, and 14 bases lay in between. This CDR3 contains 16 residues.

This rearrangement joins TRBV2 to TRBJ2-2, with 16 bases identical to TRBD2. In germline, CDR1 is SNHLY, CDR2 FYNNEI. CDR3 length equals 24 residues. J lost 2 bases, V lost 4 bases, and 22 bases had no gene match. CDR3 nucleotide sequence: TGTGCCAGCAGTGTTCTGAGGGGCCTTAATCCCGGGACTAGCGGGAGGGTAAACACCGGGGAGCTGTTTTTT. Translating gives CASSVLRGLNPGTSGRVNTGELFF. Looking up the rest from reference TRBV2 and TRBJ2-2 gives the full variable domain: EPEVTQTPSHQVTQMGQEVILRCVPISNHLYFYWYRQILGQKVEFLVSFYNNEISEKSEIFDDQFSVERPDGSNFTLKIRSTKLEDSAMYFCASSVLRGLNPGTSGRVNTGELFFGEGSRLTVL.

The chain joins TRBV2 to TRBJ2-2; D might be TRBD2 (5 bases). The germline CDR1 and CDR2 sequences are SNHLY and FYNNEI. V lost 7 bases and J lost 7, with 13 bases in between. This CDR3 is 13 amino acids long. CDR3 loop: CASNRVGSGELFF. In nucleotides, the CDR3 is TGTGCCAGCAATAGGGTGGGGAGCGGGGAGCTGTTTTTT.

This chain joins TRBV4-2 and TRBJ2-3; the match to TRBD1 covers 9 bases. The CDR3 has 18 amino acids. CDR1 and CDR2 from the germline V gene are LGHNA and YNFKEQ. V lost 1 base to trimming and J lost 3 bases; unmatched junction nucleotides: 11. CDR3 in amino acids: CASSQVPRDRVGTDTQYF. Here the CDR3 DNA reads TGTGCCAGCAGCCAAGTTCCCCGGGACAGGGTGGGTACAGATACGCAGTATTTT.

The chain links TRBV19 to TRBJ1-1; no clear D. Trimming cost V 3 bases and J 1 base, with 9 bases left between them. The CDR3 runs to 14 residues. Germline CDR1 and CDR2: LNHDA and SQIVND (reference sequence). The CDR3 coding sequence is TGTGCCAGTAGTATTTTCTCAGGGAACACTGAAGCTTTCTTT. Protein: CASSIFSGNTEAFF.